The 11 T cell receptor beta chains below all came from one sample that was sequenced in a study of T-cell reconstitution after alpha-beta-depleted transplantation in children. Preparation of the TCRbeta library involved a method that used unique molecular identifiers. TCRdb re-analysed the PCR reads in MiXCR, keeping a single row per CDR3 protein. The sample has hundreds of thousands of distinct CDR3 sequences, about 15% seen once; the top ten hold 0.9% to 1.2%. The sequenced sample was PBMCs from the stem cell graft donor, obtained from the stem cell graft. All receptors derive from a human donor who donated a stem cell graft to a child with acute myeloid leukemia.

Only one count was recorded for this clonotype. V gene TRBV6-5 combines with J gene TRBJ2-2, with D maybe TRBD1 (5 bases). The V end lost 1 base, the J end lost 4 bases, and 10 bases lay between the germline ends. The CDR3 sequence is 15 residues long. Germline V gives CDR1 MNHEY, CDR2 SVGAGI. The CDR3 region is CASSYLGPITGELFF. Written as DNA, the CDR3 is TGTGCCAGCAGTTACTTGGGGCCGATCACCGGGGAGCTGTTTTTT.

This clonotype was found many times. V and J are TRBV5-1 and TRBJ2-1; D ambiguous. V lost 2 bases and J 10 bases, leaving 7 bases between the germline ends. The CDR3 extends over 11 amino acids. CDR1 and CDR2 (germline): SGHRS, YFSETQ. In DNA, the CDR3 is TGCGCCAGCAGCTTTATGGGAGAGCAGTTCTTC. This codes for CASSFMGEQFF.

The rearrangement joins TRBV28 to TRBJ2-7, with 10 nucleotides matching TRBD1. After removal of 1 base from V and 2 bases from J, the junction contained 5 bases not matched to a gene. Germline V CDR1 and CDR2: MDHEN, SYDVKM. This CDR3 comprises 16 residues. The CDR3 nucleotides are TGTGCCAGCAGTTTATCTTCCGGGACAGGGGCCTACGAGCAGTACTTC. Protein sequence: CASSLSSGTGAYEQYF. Full variable domain (outside the CDR3, taken from reference TRBV28 and TRBJ2-7): DVKVTQSSRYLVKRTGEKVFLECVQDMDHENMFWYRQDPGLGLRLIYFSYDVKMKEKGDIPEGYSVSREKKERFSLILESASTNQTSMYLCASSLSSGTGAYEQYFGPGTRLTVT.

This clonotype has ten or more counts. As DNA, the CDR3 is TGCAGTGCTAGAGATAGTGGGTCTTCATCACCCCTCCACTTT. Translation: CSARDSGSSSPLHF. This chain joins TRBV20-1 and TRBJ1-6; D call uncertain. Germline CDR1 is DFQATT and CDR2 is SNEGSKA (reference sequence). The V gene lost 0 bases and the J gene lost 10 bases, with 13 bases spanning the gap. The CDR3 length is 14 residues.

This chain links TRBV7-2 with TRBJ1-2, with D possibly matching TRBD1 (5 bases). This CDR3 contains 12 residues. Germline V CDR1 and CDR2: SGHTA, FQGNSA. The germline V and J ends were trimmed by 5 bases and 7 bases, with 11 bases remaining between them. The CDR3 DNA reads as TGTGCCAGCAGCCCGGGGGGGTTTGGCTACACCTTC. Protein: CASSPGGFGYTF.

This clonotype was seen ten or more times. The chain carries TRBV20-1 and TRBJ1-6, with TRBD1 as a possible D gene (5 bases). The CDR3 is 13 residues long. CDR1 is DFQATT, CDR2 SNEGSKA, per germline (reference sequence). V was clipped by 7 bases and J by 8 bases, with 15 bases between them. In nucleotides, the CDR3 is TGCAGTGTCGGGGGGTGGGGGGATTCACCCCTCCACTTT. Protein product: CSVGGWGDSPLHF.

The CDR3 region is CASSSDLNGELFF. In DNA, the CDR3 is TGTGCCAGCAGCTCTGATTTAAACGGGGAGCTGTTTTTT. The chain uses TRBV6-1 and TRBJ2-2, with D unresolved. This CDR3 has 13 residues. The germline V and J ends were trimmed by 6 bases and 7 bases, with 12 bases remaining between them. The germline V gene encodes CDR1 MNHNS and CDR2 SASEGT.

There are a few counts of this clonotype. The rearrangement uses TRBV25-1 and TRBJ2-5; a possible D gene is TRBD1 (5 bases). The CDR3 contains 15 residues. With 5 bases removed from V and 3 bases from J, the gap between germline ends came to 16 bases. Germline loops: CDR1 MGHDK, CDR2 SYGVNS. The CDR3 region has the DNA TGTGCCAGCAGTTTAGACAGATCTCCGGAAGAGACCCAGTACTTC. Its protein is CASSLDRSPEETQYF.

This clonotype was seen ten or more times. V gene TRBV15 combines with J gene TRBJ1-2; 8 nucleotides align to TRBD1. CDR1 is LNHNV and CDR2 is YYDKDF in the germline V gene (reference sequence). This CDR3 spans 16 amino acids. V shed 0 bases, J shed 5 bases, and the junction held 8 bases outside the gene matches. This CDR3 reads CATSRDRTGSGYGYTF. CDR3 bases: TGTGCCACCAGCAGAGATAGGACAGGGAGCGGGTATGGCTACACCTTC.

The chain links TRBV7-2 to TRBJ1-3; 7 bases are a match to TRBD1. CDR1 and CDR2 (germline): SGHTA, FQGNSA. V gave up 5 bases and J gave up 3 bases; unmatched junction bases: 10. This CDR3 region has 16 residues. The chain's CDR3 is CASSPMTGWGGNTIYF. CDR3 nucleotides: TGTGCCAGCAGCCCAATGACAGGGTGGGGTGGAAACACCATATATTTT.

The chain couples TRBV5-1 to TRBJ2-5, with D tentatively TRBD1 or TRBD2 (5 bases each). V lost 3 bases to trimming and J lost 2 bases, with 8 bases between them. This CDR3 is built from 13 residues. Germline V gene data show CDR1 as SGHRS and CDR2 as YFSETQ. The CDR3 nucleotides are TGCGCCAGCAGCTGGGGACCGCAAGAGACCCAGTACTTC. Translation gives CASSWGPQETQYF.